These 28 T cell receptor beta chains came from one sample sequenced in a study of cytomegalovirus exposure and HLA in healthy donors. In the PCR, 60 Vbeta and 13 Jbeta primers were used. TCRdb keeps only in-frame clones here, not all; method: immunoSEQ multiplex PCR. Found here are fewer than 200,000 clones, about four fifths of them singletons; the top ten hold 0.7% to 0.95%. Sequencing was done on a sample of PBMCs. These receptors were taken from a woman between 18 and 30 years old in good health and CMV-seronegative.

This clone was observed a handful of times. This chain connects TRBV5-4 to TRBJ2-5; TRBD2 matches at 11 bases. The germline V gene encodes CDR1 SGHNT and CDR2 YYREEE (reference sequence). Germline trimming cut 0 bases from V and 2 bases from J; bases unmatched to any gene: 3. The CDR3 runs 16 residues. The CDR3 DNA sequence: TGTGCCAGCAGCTTGGGTGGGACTAGCGGACAAGAGACCCAGTACTTC. Translation gives CASSLGGTSGQETQYF. Full variable domain (missing parts from reference TRBV5-4 and TRBJ2-5): ETGVTQSPTHLIKTRGQQVTLRCSSQSGHNTVSWYQQALGQGPQFIFQYYREEENGRGNFPPRFSGLQFPNYSSELNVNALELDDSALYLCASSLGGTSGQETQYFGPGTRLLVL.

This clone was observed a few times. The chain couples TRBV7-8 to TRBJ1-2; tentatively, D is TRBD1 (5 bases). The CDR3 is 14 residues long. V lost 2 bases to trimming and J lost 1 base, with 8 bases between them. CDR1 is SGHVS and CDR2 is FQNEAQ in the germline V gene. The CDR3 bases are TGTGCCAGCAGCTTATGGGGCTTTAACTATGGCTACACCTTC. Its protein is CASSLWGFNYGYTF.

The chain joins TRBV7-8 to TRBJ2-2, with 10 bases matching TRBD2. Germline CDR1 SGHVS, CDR2 FQNEAQ. The length of the CDR3 is 18 residues. V trimming: 2 bases; J trimming: 4 bases; junction bases outside the gene matches: 10. In DNA form, the CDR3 reads TGTGCCAGCAGCTTAATGCTAGCGGGAGAGGAAAGCACCGGGGAGCTGTTTTTT. This sequence encodes CASSLMLAGEESTGELFF.

The J gene is TRBJ1-5, the V gene TRBV5-5, with TRBD1 matching 7 bases. The CDR3 has 15 amino acids. V dropped 4 bases and J dropped 1; count of bases not matched to a gene: 5. The germline CDR1 and CDR2 sequences are SGHKS and YYEKEE (reference sequence). CDR3 DNA: TGTGCCAGCAGCCTGACAGGGATGAGCAATCAGCCCCAGCATTTT. Its protein is CASSLTGMSNQPQHF.

The chain recombines TRBV7-2 with TRBJ2-1; D gene ambiguous. Germline CDR1 and CDR2: SGHTA and FQGNSA. The V end was cut by 5 bases, the J end by 8 bases, with 13 bases between. This CDR3 is built from 13 residues. The CDR3 sequence: CASSNPSTHEQFF. CDR3 DNA sequence: TGTGCCAGCAGCAACCCCTCCACTCATGAGCAGTTCTTC.

The chain couples TRBV2 to TRBJ2-7; D remains unclear. The length of the CDR3 is 10 residues. V lost 6 bases and J 3 bases, leaving 3 bases between the germline ends. Per germline, CDR1 SNHLY and CDR2 FYNNEI. The CDR3: CASSNYEQYF. The CDR3 region has the DNA TGTGCCAGCAGCAACTACGAGCAGTACTTC. The variable domain in full, with the rest retrieved from reference TRBV2 and TRBJ2-7, is EPEVTQTPSHQVTQMGQEVILRCVPISNHLYFYWYRQILGQKVEFLVSFYNNEISEKSEIFDDQFSVERPDGSNFTLKIRSTKLEDSAMYFCASSNYEQYFGPGTRLTVT.

The V call is TRBV10-3, the J call TRBJ2-1; 9 nucleotides align to TRBD2. Germline assignment: CDR1 ENHRY and CDR2 SYGVKD. V trimming: 6 bases; J trimming: 4 bases; junction bases outside the gene matches: 4. This CDR3 has 14 residues. CDR3 residues: CAIRLTSGYNEQFF. Here the CDR3 DNA reads TGTGCCATCAGGCTGACTAGCGGATACAATGAGCAGTTCTTC.

The chain links TRBV27 to TRBJ1-1, with unresolved D. The CDR3 is 12 residues long. Germline CDR1 is MNHEY and CDR2 is SMNVEV (reference sequence). The V and J ends lost 2 bases and 5 bases respectively, with 6 bases between them. This CDR3 reads CASSLAGTEAFF. CDR3 in DNA: TGTGCCAGCAGTTTAGCCGGGACTGAAGCTTTCTTT.

This clone was found once. The DNA for the CDR3 is TGTGCTAGTGGTTTGTCGGGGGGCAATCAGCCCCAGCATTTT. Its translation: CASGLSGGNQPQHF. The chain employs TRBV12-5 and TRBJ1-5; TRBD1 is a possible D gene (5 bases). This CDR3 has 14 amino acids. Germline V gene data show CDR1 as LGHNT and CDR2 as FRNRAP. The ends were cut back, 2 bases at V and 2 bases at J, with 7 bases in the middle.

V and J are TRBV6-5 and TRBJ1-1; 9 bases match TRBD1. The CDR3 runs to 15 residues. The germline gives CDR1 MNHEY, CDR2 SVGAGI. V dropped 4 bases and J dropped 6; count of bases not matched to a gene: 9. CDR3 residues: CASSWGGQGMSEAFF. In DNA form, the CDR3 reads TGTGCCAGCAGTTGGGGGGGACAGGGAATGTCTGAAGCTTTCTTT.

The chain has TRBV19 and TRBJ2-7; a weak D match, TRBD1 (6 bases). This CDR3 contains 14 residues. Trimming cost V 5 bases and J 5 bases, with 16 bases left between them. CDR1 and CDR2 from the germline V gene are LNHDA and SQIVND (reference sequence). CDR3 residues: CASSGDKWLDEQYF. CDR3 in DNA: TGTGCCAGTAGTGGGGACAAGTGGCTTGACGAGCAGTACTTC.

This clone was counted only a few times. The rearrangement links TRBV29-1 to TRBJ2-1; 9 bases agree with TRBD1. The CDR3 is 16 amino acids. V shed 3 bases and J 5 bases; nucleotides not matched to a gene: 11. The V gene's germline CDR1 is SQVTM and CDR2 ANQGSEA. CDR3 DNA sequence: TGCAGCGTTGACGACACAGGGGGCAGAGGTGACAATGAGCAGTTCTTC. Translating gives CSVDDTGGRGDNEQFF.

This chain connects TRBV6-5 to TRBJ2-7, with a possible D match to TRBD1 (5 bases). Germline V gives CDR1 MNHEY, CDR2 SVGAGI. The CDR3 loop spans 13 amino acids. V lost 5 bases, J lost 6 bases, and 14 bases lay in between. For the CDR3, the DNA is TGTGCCAGCAGTGAAGAGGTTCAGGGCGAGCAGTACTTC. Translation: CASSEEVQGEQYF.

This clone was observed a single time. This sequence joins TRBV27 and TRBJ1-2; 7 bases agree with TRBD1. The CDR3 has 15 amino acids. Trimming took 2 bases from V and 3 from J; bases not matched to a gene: 6. Germline V lookup: CDR1 MNHEY, CDR2 SMNVEV (reference sequence). The CDR3 bases are TGTGCCAGCAGTTTAGTTGGGGGGACAGACTATGGCTACACCTTC. Translating gives CASSLVGGTDYGYTF.

This clone was counted only a few times. The rearrangement uses TRBV4-2 and TRBJ2-5; D is ambiguous. From germline, CDR1 is LGHNA and CDR2 YNFKEQ. V lost 0 bases to trimming and J lost 7 bases, with 6 bases between them. The CDR3 extends over 12 amino acids. The CDR3 DNA reads TGTGCCAGCAGCCAAGATCCGAGGACCCAGTACTTC. It is translated as CASSQDPRTQYF.

The V gene is TRBV7-2, the J gene TRBJ1-1; weak D call: TRBD1 (6 bases). The V end was cut by 1 base, the J end by 11 bases, with 11 bases between. This CDR3 contains 12 residues. CDR1 is SGHTA and CDR2 is FQGNSA in the germline V gene. In DNA, the CDR3 is TGTGCCAGCAGCTTAGTGGGGGCGCCGGCTTTCTTT. Translating it yields CASSLVGAPAFF.

The chain links TRBV28 to TRBJ1-1, with D tentatively TRBD1 (5 bases). The CDR3 loop spans 14 amino acids. The germline V gene has CDR1 MDHEN and CDR2 SYDVKM. Trimming shortened V by 5 bases and J by 0 bases, and 10 bases separated the two germline ends. The CDR3 DNA reads TGTGCCAGCAGTAACGGGGGGATGAACACTGAAGCTTTCTTT. Translated: CASSNGGMNTEAFF.

The gene calls are TRBV19 and TRBJ2-3; no clear D gene. V gave up 0 bases and J gave up 2 bases, with 18 bases separating them. Germline V gene lookup returns CDR1 LNHDA and CDR2 SQIVND (reference sequence). CDR3 size: 18 residues. The CDR3 bases are TGTGCCAGTAGTATAGATCTAGGTTCGGTCTCGGTCACAGATACGCAGTATTTT. Protein sequence: CASSIDLGSVSVTDTQYF.

Only a few counts were recorded for this clone. This chain uses TRBV6-6 with TRBJ2-2; D is unresolved. The CDR3 length is 13 residues. CDR1 and CDR2 (germline): MNHNY, SVGAGI (reference sequence). V was clipped by 3 bases and J by 9 bases, with 11 bases between them. CDR3 DNA sequence: TGTGCCAGCAGTTATGGTACTCCCCGGGAGCTGTTTTTT. Translating it yields CASSYGTPRELFF.

The chain employs TRBV19 and TRBJ2-7; 13 nucleotides line up with TRBD2. CDR3 size: 16 residues. The J segment lost 0 bases and the V segment lost 5 bases, leaving 4 bases of the junction unmatched. From germline, CDR1 is LNHDA and CDR2 SQIVND (reference sequence). The chain's CDR3 is CASSPGLAGPSYEQYF. The CDR3 nucleotides read TGTGCCAGTAGTCCGGGACTAGCGGGACCCTCCTACGAGCAGTACTTC.

In the case of this clone: The junction shows a germline mismatch at one end, possibly a read error. The V and J genes are TRBV28 and TRBJ1-2; D gene ambiguous. Germline loops: CDR1 MDHEN, CDR2 SYDVKM. The CDR3 is 16 amino acids. CDR3 bases: TGTGCCAGCAGTTTAGATACGGGATTCCCTAACTATGGCTACGCCTTC. Residues: CASSLDTGFPNYGYAF.

The rearrangement uses TRBV27 and TRBJ2-1, with 13 bases matching TRBD2. The CDR3 totals 18 residues. After removal of 6 bases from V and 4 bases from J, the junction contained 12 bases not matched to a gene. Germline CDR1 reads MNHEY; CDR2 reads SMNVEV (reference sequence). CDR3 in DNA: TGTGCCAGCAGACCCGGGACTAGCGGGACTCAGAGATACAATGAGCAGTTCTTC. Its translation is CASRPGTSGTQRYNEQFF.

V usage is TRBV27 and J usage is TRBJ2-3, with D perhaps TRBD1 (7 bases). From germline, CDR1 is MNHEY and CDR2 SMNVEV (reference sequence). Trimming removed 3 bases from V and 5 bases from J, with 18 bases in between. The CDR3 is 16 residues long. In nucleotides, the CDR3 is TGTGCCAGCAGTTTTGGAGGGACAGTTAATCTAGATACGCAGTATTTT. Its protein product is CASSFGGTVNLDTQYF.

The chain recombines TRBV27 with TRBJ2-1; D is possibly TRBD2 (5 bases). The germline V gene encodes CDR1 MNHEY and CDR2 SMNVEV (reference sequence). This CDR3 contains 13 residues. Trimming took 2 bases from V and 3 from J, leaving 5 bases between them. The CDR3 sequence: CASSLGLYNEQFF. As DNA, the CDR3 is TGTGCCAGCAGTTTAGGACTCTACAATGAGCAGTTCTTC.

Note on this clone: Compared with germline, one end of the junction differs, possibly owing to a read error. DNA of the CDR3: TGTGCCAGCAGTTACTCAGTTGGGACTAGCGGGATCGTCTTC. Protein sequence: CASSYSVGTSGIVF. The chain employs TRBV6-5 and TRBJ2-7; TRBD2 matches at 13 bases. This CDR3 has 14 amino acids. Germline V gives CDR1 MNHEY, CDR2 SVGAGI.

On this clone: One end of the junction varies from germline; a read error may be responsible. The genes are TRBV7-9 and TRBJ2-1; 9 nucleotides agree with TRBD2. Per germline, CDR1 SEHNR and CDR2 FQNEAQ (reference sequence). The CDR3 consists of 16 residues. DNA of the CDR3: TGTTCCAGCAGCTTCCTTATAGCGGGAGACTACAATGAGCAGTTCTTC. Translated, it gives CSSSFLIAGDYNEQFF.

This chain connects TRBV18 to TRBJ1-2, with D maybe TRBD1 (5 bases). Germline V gene lookup returns CDR1 KGHSH and CDR2 LQKENI. Trimming cost V 0 bases and J 6 bases, with 8 bases left between them. The CDR3 is made up of 13 amino acids. CDR3 region: CASSPPGEDGYTF. The CDR3 DNA follows: TGTGCCAGCTCACCACCAGGGGAGGATGGCTACACCTTC.

The gene calls are TRBV5-4 and TRBJ2-7, with 14 bases fitting TRBD2. The trim removed 2 bases at V and 0 bases at J, leaving 1 base unmatched. This CDR3 spans 16 amino acids. The V gene's germline CDR1 is SGHNT and CDR2 YYREEE (reference sequence). CDR3 coding DNA: TGTGCCAGCAGCTTCGGGACTAGCGGGAGCTCCTACGAGCAGTACTTC. Its protein product is CASSFGTSGSSYEQYF.